The clone carrying this T cell receptor beta chain was seen ten or more times. This record comes from a study of blood T cells in healthy people across ages. The authors ran a second PCR of roughly 6 to 12 cycles using a sample-barcoded 5' primer and a J-beta primer mix. TCRdb ran MiXCR on the 5' RACE reads and lists one entry per CDR3 protein. The sample carries about 800,000 distinct CDR3 sequences, approximately 25% recorded once. The CDR3 extends over 13 amino acids. Germline assignment: CDR1 ENHRY and CDR2 SYGVKD. Trimming took 6 bases from V and 5 from J; bases not matched to a gene: 4. Another study also made use of these data, one on T cells of mothers and their children. That work contributes: Donation came from a few healthy Caucasian mothers together with their six children.

The rearrangement links TRBV10-3 to TRBJ2-1; TRBD1 matches at 7 bases. Sequenced sample: blood. The origin of this receptor is a boy between 10 and 17 years old in good health. The CDR3 nucleotides read TGTGCCATCAGGACTGGGACAGACAATGAGCAGTTCTTC. Protein product: CAIRTGTDNEQFF.